The next 6 T cell receptor beta chains were all read from a single sample in a study of shared clonotypes between healthy human individuals. Profiled with immunoSEQ multiplex PCR; TCRdb holds only in-frame clones, not every one. Of millions of clones listed, 90% to 95% are singletons. The material sequenced was naive CD4+ T cells sorted from blood. The subset: CD45RA+ positively selected. The receptors come from a man younger than 30 in good health.

This clone was seen a handful of times. The V gene is TRBV30, the J gene TRBJ1-6; a weak D match, TRBD1 (6 bases). CDR3 size: 14 residues. V lost 0 bases and J lost 8, with 11 bases in between. In germline, CDR1 is GTSNPN, CDR2 SVGIG (reference sequence). CDR3 region: CAWSVKGVDSPLHF. Written as DNA, the CDR3 is TGTGCCTGGAGTGTTAAGGGGGTCGATTCACCCCTCCACTTT.

V and J are TRBV6-6 and TRBJ1-6; 9 nucleotides agree with TRBD1. CDR3 size: 15 residues. After removal of 5 bases from V and 11 bases from J, the junction contained 10 bases not matched to a gene. CDR1 is MNHNY, CDR2 SVGAGI, per germline (reference sequence). The CDR3 DNA reads as TGTGCCAGCAGTCTGGGACAGGGTCTTCGGGCACCCCTCCACTTT. It is translated as CASSLGQGLRAPLHF.

The V and J genes are TRBV7-9 and TRBJ1-2; perhaps TRBD1 as D (6 bases). The CDR3 spans 16 residues. V dropped 1 base and J dropped 6 bases, with 18 bases sitting between them. CDR1 is SEHNR and CDR2 is FQNEAQ in the germline V gene (reference sequence). CDR3 sequence reads: CASSLGTPGGAHGYTF. CDR3 bases: TGTGCCAGCAGCTTAGGCACCCCCGGGGGGGCGCATGGCTACACCTTC.

As for this clone: Other DNA sequences in this sample translate to the same CDR3. The chain uses TRBV5-4 and TRBJ2-5; no definite D call. The germline CDR1 and CDR2 sequences are SGHNT and YYREEE (reference sequence). There are 14 residues in the CDR3. V lost 0 bases to trimming and J lost 2 bases, with 8 bases between them. The CDR3 coding sequence is TGTGCCAGCAGCTTGGGTGGCAGACAAGAGACCCAGTACTTC. It encodes CASSLGGRQETQYF.

The J gene is TRBJ1-4, the V gene TRBV11-2, with no clear D. V lost 3 bases, J lost 0 bases, and 5 bases lay in between. Germline V gene sequence: CDR1 SGHAT, CDR2 FQNNGV. The CDR3 extends over 14 amino acids. For the CDR3, the DNA is TGTGCCAGCAGCTTGGCGGCAACTAATGAAAAACTGTTTTTT. This translates into CASSLAATNEKLFF.

This chain connects TRBV14 to TRBJ1-6; tentative D call: TRBD1 (5 bases). The CDR3 spans 15 residues. Germline V lookup: CDR1 SGHDN, CDR2 FVKESK. The V and J ends lost 4 bases and 8 bases respectively, with 15 bases between them. This CDR3 reads CASSPSAGGYSPLHF. In DNA form, the CDR3 reads TGTGCCAGCAGCCCTAGCGCCGGGGGTTATTCACCCCTCCACTTT.